This note documents a single TCR beta chain sequence. In germline, CDR1 is SGHKS, CDR2 YYEKEE (reference sequence). The CDR3 has 15 amino acids. V lost 1 base to trimming and J lost 1 base, with 8 bases between them. MiXCR was run by TCRdb on the 5' RACE reads, yielding one entry per CDR3 protein. Among some 270,000 distinct CDR3 sequences listed, about 8% were seen once. The entry originates in a study of identical twins. This sample was also put to use in a study of yellow fever vaccine responses in identical twins.

V and J are TRBV5-5 and TRBJ1-4; no clear D. This receptor was taken from a woman between 18 and 30 years old in good health. The sample comprised CD8+ T cells sorted from blood. CDR3 in DNA: TGTGCCAGCAGCTTGTGGTTGGGAACTAATGAAAAACTGTTTTTT. It yields the protein CASSLWLGTNEKLFF.